This TCR beta chain was retrieved from a study of PD-L1 blockade in urothelial cancer. Study-level information: A median blood sample held approximately 140,000 T cells and about 89,000 unique TCRs.

Assay: immunoSEQ multiplex PCR; the TCRdb copy retains only in-frame clones and omits some. Of 84,000 or so clones in the sample, roughly 84% were seen once. The CDR3 is made up of 15 amino acids. Looked up from germline, CDR1 is SNHLY and CDR2 is FYNNEI. Deletions cut 6 bases from V and 0 bases from J, with 12 bases between. The time point: pretreatment peripheral blood. Urothelial carcinoma affected the patients, and it was locally advanced or metastatic. This chain uses TRBV2 with TRBJ1-5; maybe TRBD1 (5 bases). This TCR was sampled from a man in his fifties or sixties with urothelial cancer. The sample in question was PBMCs, obtained around atezolizumab (anti-PD-L1) treatment. For the CDR3, the DNA is TGTGCCAGCAGGGTTGACAGTTATAGCAATCAGCCCCAGCATTTT. Its protein product is CASRVDSYSNQPQHF. The variable domain in full, completed from reference TRBV2 and TRBJ1-5, reads EPEVTQTPSHQVTQMGQEVILRCVPISNHLYFYWYRQILGQKVEFLVSFYNNEISEKSEIFDDQFSVERPDGSNFTLKIRSTKLEDSAMYFCASRVDSYSNQPQHFGDGTRLSIL.